This entry is about one T cell receptor (beta chain). The antigen is unknown. Trimming removed 4 bases at V and 4 bases at J, with 13 bases between. Germline CDR1 reads LNHDA; CDR2 reads SQIVND (reference sequence). The length of the CDR3 is 15 residues. The table came from immunoSEQ multiplex PCR; TCRdb's copy has only in-frame clones and leaves some out. The sample shows 75,000 to 100,000 clones, around 93% of them seen only once. The sample comes from a study of graft-versus-host responses after intestinal transplantation. As for the study in general: Transplant recipients had multivisceral, liver-intestinal, or isolated intestinal grafts. Once they had received anti-thymocyte globulin induction, all recipients took tacrolimus and steroids for around 3 years.

Points from the study as a whole: Recipient marrow showed GvH clones, some seen first in ileum or blood. Early HvG declines after transplant were associated with peak circulating GvH clone levels.

The V and J genes are TRBV19 and TRBJ2-2; D is perhaps TRBD1 (6 bases). The receptor's source is a human donor who received an intestinal transplant. Source: unstimulated CD8+ T cells sorted from spleen or lymph node cells, taken before intestinal transplant. The CDR3 is CASSTTGSVTGELFF. The CDR3 coding sequence is TGTGCCAGTAGTACAACAGGGTCGGTCACCGGGGAGCTGTTTTTT.